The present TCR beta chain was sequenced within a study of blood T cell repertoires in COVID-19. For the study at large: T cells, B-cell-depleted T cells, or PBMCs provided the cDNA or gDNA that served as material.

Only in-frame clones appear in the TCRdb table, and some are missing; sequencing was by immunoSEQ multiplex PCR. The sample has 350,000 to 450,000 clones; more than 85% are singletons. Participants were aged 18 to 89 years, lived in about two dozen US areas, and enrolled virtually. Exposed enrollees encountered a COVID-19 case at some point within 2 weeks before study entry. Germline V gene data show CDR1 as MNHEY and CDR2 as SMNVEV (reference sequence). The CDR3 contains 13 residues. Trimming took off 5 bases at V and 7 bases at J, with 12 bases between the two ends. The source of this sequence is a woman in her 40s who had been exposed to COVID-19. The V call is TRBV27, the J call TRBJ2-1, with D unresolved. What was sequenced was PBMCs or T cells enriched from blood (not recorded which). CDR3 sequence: CASSPQAVNEQFF. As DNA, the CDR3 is TGTGCCAGCAGTCCCCAGGCAGTTAATGAGCAGTTCTTC.